The T cell receptor beta chain described here comes from a study of beta chain features in type 1 diabetes. Comments on this clone: Its antigen is not known.

In germline, CDR1 is SEHNR, CDR2 FQNEAQ (reference sequence). Trimming shortened V by 6 bases and J by 5 bases, and 16 bases separated the two germline ends. The CDR3 is 14 residues long. The isolated RNA, all of it, was reverse transcribed, so expressed TCRB transcripts were what got sequenced. Sequencing used immunoSEQ multiplex PCR; TCRdb keeps in-frame clones, though not all of them. The table shows over 650,000 clones, with around 15% occurring only once. Study-level results: TCRB repertoires of naive, central memory and Treg cells appeared more similar among patients than among healthy donors. Patients with Type 1 diabetes showed moderately but significantly shorter TCRB CDR3s in all four CD4+ subsets.

Sequencing was done on a sample of naive CD4+ T cells from blood. This receptor was identified in a man in his late teens or twenties with type 1 diabetes. The chain employs TRBV7-9 and TRBJ2-5, with D uncertain. CDR3 region: CASSPGQATETQYF. In nucleotides, the CDR3 is TGTGCCAGCAGTCCGGGCCAAGCGACGGAGACCCAGTACTTC.